Below are 4 T cell receptor beta chains sequenced from a single sample in a study of T cells in Graves' hyperthyroidism and ophthalmopathy. Amplification of TCR beta CDR3 regions used RNA as the template. The HTBI primer set served for first-round RT-PCR of the TCR CDR3. TCRdb re-derived calls from the multiplex PCR reads in MiXCR, one entry per CDR3 protein. The top ten hold 26% of the sample, which has approximately 510,000 distinct CDR3 sequences, less than 25% seen once. Sequenced sample: blood. These receptors originate from a man aged 18 to 35 with Graves' hyperthyroidism.

Ten or more counts support this clonotype. The chain links TRBV12-3 or TRBV12-4 to TRBJ1-1; D perhaps matches TRBD1 (5 bases). V lost 7 bases and J lost 0, with 15 bases in between. This CDR3 is built from 15 residues. The CDR3 protein is CASIQGPWMNTEAFF. CDR3 in DNA: TGTGCCAGCATCCAGGGACCATGGATGAACACTGAAGCTTTCTTT.

This clonotype was counted a few times. The V gene is TRBV7-9, the J gene TRBJ2-2, with 9 bases fitting TRBD2. Germline-derived CDR1 and CDR2 are SEHNR and FQNEAQ (reference sequence). V trimming: 2 bases; J trimming: 5 bases; junction bases outside the gene matches: 3. This CDR3 spans 15 amino acids. The CDR3 DNA is TGTGCCAGCAGCTTACTAGCGGGGACAACCGGGGAGCTGTTTTTT. It specifies CASSLLAGTTGELFF.

In its sample, this clonotype was seen many times. V gene TRBV30 combines with J gene TRBJ1-1; the D is unclear. The CDR3 extends over 11 amino acids. V gave up 5 bases and J gave up 6 bases, with 10 bases separating them. Per the germline V gene, CDR1 is GTSNPN and CDR2 is SVGIG (reference sequence). The CDR3 protein is CAWAPGPEAFF. As DNA, the CDR3 is TGTGCCTGGGCTCCGGGTCCTGAAGCTTTCTTT.

This clonotype came up many times. The rearrangement joins TRBV15 to TRBJ1-2; no clear D. Trimming took 0 bases from V and 3 from J, leaving 11 bases between them. The CDR3 extends over 15 amino acids. Germline V gene sequence: CDR1 LNHNV, CDR2 YYDKDF (reference sequence). The CDR3 DNA reads TGTGCCACCAGCAGAGATCTTACAGACTACTATGGCTACACCTTC. This codes for CATSRDLTDYYGYTF.